This is a list of T cell receptor beta chains from one sample in a study of T cell responses to AZD1222 COVID-19 vaccine. The protocol was immunoSEQ multiplex PCR, while the TCRdb copy is restricted to in-frame clones and leaves out a portion. The sample includes some 150,000 clones, more than 70% of them seen just once. The source was peripheral blood, collected on day 0 of AZD1222 vaccination. All receptors come from an adult in good health. Each CDR3 is given with its conserved first and last residue. Fields, in order: J gene, clone size, V gene, D gene, CDR3 protein, CDR3 DNA. A D gene is named only where the DNA matches it firmly. Some rows mark clone size as missing; the rest say once, few, many or name a class of expanded clone.

>TRBJ2-7|.|TRBV12-3/TRBV12-4|.
CASSLGVGYEQYF
TGTGCCAGCAGTTTGGGGGTGGGCTACGAGCAGTACTTC
>TRBJ1-1|many|TRBV18|TRBD1
CASSPRVRTGGVDMNTEAFF
TGTGCCAGCTCACCACGAGTAAGGACAGGGGGTGTGGATATGAACACTGAAGCTTTCTTT
>TRBJ1-2|.|TRBV10-2|.
CASSEGYGYTF
TGCGCCAGCAGTGAAGGCTATGGCTACACCTTC
>TRBJ1-5|once|TRBV19|.
CASSIQADPMYQPQHF
TGTGCCAGTAGTATCCAAGCCGACCCTATGTATCAGCCCCAGCATTTT
>TRBJ1-3|.|TRBV9|.
CASSVEAGGSGNTIYF
TGTGCCAGCAGCGTAGAGGCGGGGGGCTCTGGAAACACCATATATTTT
>TRBJ1-4|.|TRBV5-1|TRBD1
CASSRTGAEEKLFF
TGCGCCAGCAGCCGGACAGGGGCCGAGGAAAAACTGTTTTTT
>TRBJ2-5|.|TRBV29-1|.
CSAKMYGFRGETQYF
TGCAGCGCAAAGATGTACGGGTTCCGCGGGGAGACCCAGTACTTC
>TRBJ1-2|.|TRBV5-4|.
CATTTAAANYGYTF
TGTGCCACAACTACGGCCGCGGCCAACTATGGCTACACCTTC
>TRBJ1-2|.|TRBV12-5|.
CASGLGRAGNGNYGYTF
TGTGCTAGTGGTTTGGGAAGAGCAGGGAATGGTAACTATGGCTACACCTTC
>TRBJ1-4|.|TRBV7-9|.
CASSRQVATNEKLFF
TGTGCCAGCAGCCGACAGGTTGCAACTAATGAAAAACTGTTTTTT
>TRBJ2-3|.|TRBV6-5|.
CASRCPFTDTQYF
TGTGCCAGCAGATGCCCATTCACAGATACGCAGTATTTT
>TRBJ2-6|.|TRBV5-1|.
CASSLPVAGTSGANVLTF
TGCGCCAGCAGCTTGCCCGTCGCCGGGACATCTGGGGCCAACGTCCTGACTTTC
>TRBJ1-6|.|TRBV11-1|.
CASSLNRVNSPLHF
TGTGCCAGCAGCTTGAACAGGGTAAATTCACCCCTCCACTTT
>TRBJ1-5|.|TRBV7-8|.
CASSLSSQPQHF
TGTGCCAGCAGCCTCTCCTCTCAGCCCCAGCATTTT
>TRBJ1-4|.|TRBV20-1|TRBD1
CSASSGTGVREKLFF
TGCAGTGCTAGTAGCGGGACAGGGGTTCGGGAAAAACTGTTTTTT
>TRBJ1-5|.|TRBV6-6|.
CASNSVGSQPQHF
TGTGCCAGCAATTCGGTAGGGAGTCAGCCCCAGCATTTT
>TRBJ1-6|.|TRBV7-2|.
CASSLVFRVNSPLHF
TGTGCCAGCAGCTTAGTTTTTAGGGTTAATTCACCCCTCCACTTT
>TRBJ2-1|.|TRBV28|TRBD2
CASSGLARTNEQFF
TGTGCCAGCAGCGGACTAGCCCGAACCAATGAGCAGTTCTTC
>TRBJ2-5|.|TRBV15|.
CATSREQTSGETQYF
TGTGCCACCAGCAGAGAACAAACTAGTGGGGAGACCCAGTACTTC
>TRBJ2-3|.|TRBV18|TRBD2
CASSPTGTRADTQYF
TGTGCCAGCTCACCCACCGGGACTAGAGCAGATACGCAGTATTTT
>TRBJ1-2|.|TRBV3-1/TRBV3-2|.
CASSQSTGGYTF
TGTGCCAGCAGCCAATCGACCGGGGGCTACACCTTC
>TRBJ1-3|once|TRBV6-5|.
CASTRSGNTIYF
TGTGCCAGCACCCGTTCGGGGAACACCATATATTTT
>TRBJ2-6|.|TRBV28|TRBD2
CASSVGLAGGPGANVLTF
TGTGCCAGCAGTGTGGGACTAGCGGGAGGGCCTGGGGCCAACGTCCTGACTTTC
>TRBJ2-5|once|TRBV6-2/TRBV6-3|TRBD2
CASSYSASGGALQYF
TGTGCCAGCAGTTACTCGGCTAGCGGGGGGGCCTTACAGTACTTC
>TRBJ1-1|.|TRBV3-1/TRBV3-2|.
CASSPYRGDTEAFF
TGTGCCAGCAGCCCCTATAGGGGGGACACTGAAGCTTTCTTT
>TRBJ2-5|.|TRBV5-6|.
CASSSQRTSGAVEETQYF
TGTGCCAGCAGCTCACAACGGACGTCAGGCGCGGTGGAAGAGACCCAGTACTTC
>TRBJ1-6|.|TRBV6-5|TRBD1
CASMTGGWDNSPLHF
TGTGCCAGTATGACAGGGGGCTGGGATAATTCACCCCTCCACTTT
>TRBJ2-3|.|TRBV19|TRBD2
CASSFPIGSGLGTDTQYF
TGTGCCAGTAGCTTTCCCATTGGATCGGGACTAGGCACAGATACGCAGTATTTT
>TRBJ1-3|few|TRBV28|TRBD1
CASSSRTGRYTIYF
TGTGCCAGCAGTTCGAGGACAGGGCGGTACACCATATATTTT
>TRBJ1-1|.|TRBV19|.
CASRARGNTEAFF
TGTGCCAGTAGGGCTCGGGGGAACACTGAAGCTTTCTTT
>TRBJ1-2|.|TRBV2|.
CASSEASNYGYTF
TGTGCCAGCAGTGAGGCCAGTAACTATGGCTACACCTTC
>TRBJ1-2|.|TRBV29-1|.
CSVEEGRRGYTF
TGCAGCGTTGAAGAGGGTCGAAGGGGCTACACCTTC
>TRBJ1-2|.|TRBV19|TRBD1
CASSRQGADGYTF
TGTGCCAGTAGCCGACAGGGGGCCGATGGCTACACCTTC
>TRBJ2-1|.|TRBV12-3/TRBV12-4|.
CASSSPYNEQFF
TGTGCCAGCAGTTCCCCCTACAATGAGCAGTTCTTC
>TRBJ1-1|.|TRBV12-3/TRBV12-4|.
CASSRQPNTEAFF
TGTGCCAGCTCCAGACAACCGAACACTGAAGCTTTCTTT
>TRBJ2-3|.|TRBV11-2|.
CASTLGTGPDTQYF
TGTGCCAGCACCTTAGGAACGGGTCCAGATACGCAGTATTTT
>TRBJ2-1|once|TRBV5-1|TRBD1
CASSLQGYGQGWNEQFF
TGCGCCAGCAGCTTGCAAGGGTACGGACAGGGGTGGAATGAGCAGTTCTTC
>TRBJ1-2|.|TRBV19|TRBD1
CASSLMAGGRRYTF
TGTGCCAGTAGTTTAATGGCAGGGGGCAGGCGCTACACCTTC
>TRBJ2-7|.|TRBV27|.
CASSLPLRRCTYEQYF
TGTGCCAGCAGTTTACCCCTCCGGCGATGCACCTACGAGCAGTACTTC
>TRBJ2-1|.|TRBV19|TRBD2
CASEGLAGGIYNEQFF
TGTGCCAGTGAGGGACTAGCGGGAGGGATATACAATGAGCAGTTCTTC